These T cell receptor beta chains were read from a single sample in a study of cytomegalovirus exposure and HLA in healthy donors. Here immunoSEQ multiplex PCR was the method, and the copy in TCRdb shows in-frame clones only, minus some. This sample has 100,000 to 120,000 clones, with 80% to 85% found just once. Sequenced material: PBMCs. Receptors originate from a young man in good health and CMV-seropositive. Each CDR3 is given with its conserved first and last residue. Each record gives: J gene, D gene, clone size, V gene, CDR3 protein, CDR3 DNA. The D gene is left open where the match is weak. Clone size is stated in some rows and not others, as once, few, many or a class when expanded.

TRBJ1-5 TRBD1 few TRBV7-2 CASSLGTGGRQPQHF TGTGCCAGCAGCTTAGGCACAGGGGGCCGGCAGCCCCAGCATTTT
TRBJ1-4 . . TRBV4-2 CASSQEQGDEKLFF TGTGCCAGCAGCCAAGAACAGGGAGATGAAAAACTGTTTTTT
TRBJ2-2 . once TRBV7-2 CASSLGTTYTGELFF TGTGCCAGCAGCTTAGGGACTACCTACACCGGGGAGCTGTTTTTT
TRBJ2-1 . . TRBV30 CAWGVLEGSYNEQFF TGTGCCTGGGGTGTACTGGAGGGTTCCTACAATGAGCAGTTCTTC
TRBJ2-3 TRBD1 . TRBV19 CASTGRDRRTDTQYF TGTGCCAGTACCGGGCGGGACAGGCGGACAGATACGCAGTATTTT
TRBJ2-5 TRBD2 . TRBV4-2 CASSRRGGGQTQYF TGTGCCAGCAGCCGGCGGGGGGGCGGGCAGACCCAGTACTTC
TRBJ2-5 TRBD1 once TRBV5-1 CATYPRQGEGETQYF TGCGCCACCTACCCCCGACAGGGGGAAGGAGAGACCCAGTACTTC
TRBJ2-1 . . TRBV5-1 CASSPGTDYNEQFF TGCGCCAGCAGCCCGGGGACTGATTACAATGAGCAGTTCTTC
TRBJ2-1 TRBD2 . TRBV7-2 CASSTTSGLASNEQFF TGTGCCAGCAGCACTACCTCGGGACTAGCTTCCAATGAGCAGTTCTTC
TRBJ1-2 . once TRBV7-8 CASSPVGLGGYTF TGTGCCAGCAGTCCTGTGGGACTTGGTGGCTACACCTTC
TRBJ2-3 TRBD2 . TRBV5-4 CASSVGTSGASTDTQYF TGTGCCAGCAGCGTCGGGACTAGCGGAGCTAGCACAGATACGCAGTATTTT
TRBJ1-4 . . TRBV30 CAWSFLGTNEKLFF TGTGCCTGGAGCTTTCTCGGGACTAATGAAAAACTGTTTTTT
TRBJ1-1 TRBD1 . TRBV5-1 CASSWTGQNRYTEAFF TGCGCCAGCAGCTGGACGGGACAGAACCGATACACTGAAGCTTTCTTT
TRBJ1-2 . . TRBV6-5 CASSPSNYGYTF TGTGCCAGCAGTCCATCTAACTATGGCTACACCTTC
TRBJ2-5 . . TRBV20-1 CSARVGTQYF TGCAGTGCTAGGGTCGGGACCCAGTACTTC
TRBJ2-5 TRBD1 . TRBV5-1 CASSTGQGDKETQYF TGCGCCAGCAGCACGGGACAGGGGGATAAGGAGACCCAGTACTTC
TRBJ1-1 . . TRBV29-1 CSVARNTEAFF TGCAGCGTTGCCAGGAACACTGAAGCTTTCTTT
TRBJ2-5 TRBD1 . TRBV6-5 CASRLGQRRGEQYF TGTGCCAGCAGGCTGGGACAGCGGAGAGGAGAGCAGTACTTC
TRBJ1-1 . . TRBV28 CASSLPGYTEAFF TGTGCCAGCAGTTTACCGGGGTACACTGAAGCTTTCTTT
TRBJ2-7 . once TRBV2 CASTSGYEQYF TGTGCCAGCACCTCGGGGTACGAGCAGTACTTC
TRBJ2-1 . few TRBV5-4 CASSRDNNEQFF TGTGCCAGCAGCCGGGACAACAATGAGCAGTTCTTC
TRBJ1-2 TRBD1 . TRBV29-1 CSVDVSGQTNYGYTF TGCAGCGTTGACGTTTCGGGACAGACAAACTATGGCTACACCTTC
TRBJ2-7 . . TRBV5-1 CASSPVEGEQYF TGCGCCAGCAGCCCCGTGGAGGGCGAGCAGTACTTC
TRBJ2-1 . . TRBV7-8 CASSLGGGQNEQFF TGTGCCAGCAGCTTAGGGGGGGGCCAAAATGAGCAGTTCTTC
TRBJ1-1 . . TRBV21-1 CASSKGGENTEAFF TGTGCCAGCAGCAAAGGGGGAGAGAACACTGAAGCTTTCTTT
TRBJ1-1 . . TRBV5-6 CASSLGARTEAFF TGTGCCAGCAGCTTGGGGGCACGGACTGAAGCTTTCTTT
TRBJ1-2 TRBD1 . TRBV4-2 CASSQDIGTGYGYTF TGTGCCAGCAGCCAAGATATTGGGACAGGCTATGGCTACACCTTC
TRBJ2-1 . . TRBV5-1 CASRQGYNEQFF TGCGCCAGCAGACAGGGCTACAATGAGCAGTTCTTC
TRBJ2-7 . . TRBV5-1 CASSLSTAAYEQYF TGCGCCAGCAGCTTGTCTACAGCCGCCTACGAGCAGTACTTC
TRBJ2-7 TRBD1 few TRBV6-6 CASSLGPQGTGEQYF TGTGCCAGCAGTTTGGGACCCCAGGGGACAGGCGAGCAGTACTTC
TRBJ1-4 TRBD1 . TRBV7-9 CSSSPQGVSPEKLFF TGTTCCAGCAGCCCTCAGGGGGTATCACCCGAAAAACTGTTTTTT
TRBJ1-4 TRBD1 . TRBV7-9 CASSLGTGVTEKLFF TGTGCCAGCAGCTTAGGGACAGGGGTTACGGAAAAACTGTTTTTT
TRBJ2-3 TRBD2 once TRBV11-3 CASSLAAGGQDTQYF TGTGCCAGCAGCTTAGCAGCGGGGGGGCAGGATACGCAGTATTTT
TRBJ2-2 . . TRBV4-1 CASSQPDKTSSGELFF TGCGCCAGCAGCCAACCGGACAAGACGTCCAGCGGGGAGCTGTTTTTT
TRBJ2-7 . . TRBV7-9 CASSSTRVRSYEQYF TGTGCCAGCAGCTCCACCAGGGTTCGATCCTACGAGCAGTACTTC
TRBJ1-5 TRBD1 . TRBV5-1 CASSWTGDSNQPQHF TGCGCCAGCAGCTGGACAGGTGATAGCAATCAGCCCCAGCATTTT
TRBJ2-5 TRBD2 . TRBV30 CAWSPMGLAGETQYF TGTGCCTGGAGCCCAATGGGACTAGCGGGAGAGACCCAGTACTTC
TRBJ2-7 . . TRBV9 CASSVGPGAYEQYF TGTGCCAGCAGCGTAGGACCAGGGGCCTACGAGCAGTACTTC
TRBJ1-6 TRBD1 . TRBV6-1 CASSGDRDNSPLHF TGTGCCAGCAGTGGGGACAGGGATAATTCACCCCTCCACTTT
TRBJ2-7 TRBD1 . TRBV6-5 CASTLLRTGTHEQYF TGTGCCAGCACTTTACTCCGGACAGGGACCCACGAGCAGTACTTC
TRBJ2-7 TRBD2 . TRBV5-4 CASSLGILAGLFYEQYF TGTGCCAGCAGCTTGGGGATCCTAGCGGGGTTATTCTACGAGCAGTACTTC
TRBJ1-4 . . TRBV6-6 CASSTWKGEEKLFF TGTGCCAGCAGTACTTGGAAGGGGGAGGAAAAACTGTTTTTT
TRBJ1-2 TRBD1 . TRBV6-4 CASSDSKVRGVSGYTF TGTGCCAGCAGTGACTCGAAGGTCAGGGGGGTAAGTGGCTACACCTTC
TRBJ2-7 TRBD2 . TRBV6-6 CASSYSGGGGYYEQYF TGTGCCAGCAGTTACTCTGGCGGGGGGGGATACTACGAGCAGTACTTC
TRBJ2-2 TRBD2 . TRBV5-1 CASSLSGGTNTGELFF TGCGCCAGCAGCTTGAGCGGGGGGACGAACACCGGGGAGCTGTTTTTT
TRBJ1-1 . once TRBV7-9 CASSLAAQGMGAFF TGTGCCAGCAGCTTAGCGGCCCAGGGGATGGGAGCTTTCTTT
TRBJ1-1 TRBD1 . TRBV18 CASSEPLGQGKAFF TGTGCCAGCTCGGAGCCTCTGGGACAGGGGAAAGCTTTCTTT
TRBJ2-7 . . TRBV6-1 CASSEVRVPDEQYF TGTGCCAGCAGTGAAGTGAGGGTCCCCGACGAGCAGTACTTC
TRBJ1-4 TRBD1 . TRBV27 CASGQGNNEKLFF TGTGCCAGCGGACAGGGTAATAATGAAAAACTGTTTTTT
TRBJ2-3 TRBD2 . TRBV9 CASSVVEGGGAQTDTQYF TGTGCCAGCAGCGTAGTCGAGGGCGGGGGGGCCCAGACAGATACGCAGTATTTT